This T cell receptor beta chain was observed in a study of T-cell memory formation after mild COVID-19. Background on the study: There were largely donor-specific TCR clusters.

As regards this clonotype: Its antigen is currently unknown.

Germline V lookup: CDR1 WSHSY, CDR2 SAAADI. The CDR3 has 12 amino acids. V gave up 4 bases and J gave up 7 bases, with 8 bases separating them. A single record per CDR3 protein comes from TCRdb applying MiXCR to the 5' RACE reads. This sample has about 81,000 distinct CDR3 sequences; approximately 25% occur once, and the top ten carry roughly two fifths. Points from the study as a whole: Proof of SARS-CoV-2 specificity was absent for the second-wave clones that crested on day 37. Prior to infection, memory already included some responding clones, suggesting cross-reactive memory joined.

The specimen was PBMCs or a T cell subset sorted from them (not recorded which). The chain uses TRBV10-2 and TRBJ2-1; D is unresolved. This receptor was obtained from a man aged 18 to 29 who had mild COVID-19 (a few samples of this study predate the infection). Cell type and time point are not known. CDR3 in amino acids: CASSVSRNEQFF. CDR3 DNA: TGCGCCAGCAGTGTCAGTAGGAATGAGCAGTTCTTC.